One sample yielded the 10 T cell receptor beta chains listed below, sequenced in a study of CD8+CD57+ T cells in acquired aplastic anemia. Genomic DNA acted as the template from which TCR beta VDJ combination and CDR3 sequence profiling were carried out. TCRdb used MiXCR to reprocess the reads, holding one entry per CDR3 protein. This sample has 200,000 or so distinct CDR3 sequences, with 64% found just once. Sample: sorted CD4+, CD8+, or CD8+CD57+ T cells (not recorded which) from PBMCs. The receptors derive from a human donor with severe aplastic anemia or a healthy control (not recorded which).

The rearrangement joins TRBV12-3 or TRBV12-4 to TRBJ2-7; D remains unclear. The CDR3 extends over 14 amino acids. The CDR3 reads CASGKHPDSYEQYF. In DNA, the CDR3 is TGTGCTAGTGGGAAACACCCAGATTCCTACGAGCAGTACTTC.

The chain links TRBV7-9 to TRBJ2-1; a weak D match, TRBD2 (5 bases). With 3 bases removed from V and 4 bases from J, the gap between germline ends came to 13 bases. The CDR3 totals 15 residues. The germline gives CDR1 SEHNR, CDR2 FQNEAQ (reference sequence). This CDR3 reads CASSFTAGGYNEQFF. DNA of the CDR3: TGTGCCAGCAGCTTCACGGCGGGTGGTTACAATGAGCAGTTCTTC.

A word on this clonotype: At one end the junction does not follow the germline gene, possibly because of a read error. The chain joins TRBV5-1 to TRBJ2-3; no clear D gene. The CDR3 sequence is 15 residues long. Germline V gene data show CDR1 as SGHRS and CDR2 as YFSETQ. The CDR3 reads CASSRNGQSTDTQYF. The CDR3 DNA follows: TGTGCCAGCAGTCGAAACGGGCAGAGCACAGATACGCAGTATTTT.

This clonotype has just one count. This chain links TRBV5-1 with TRBJ2-1; no clear D. Germline assignment: CDR1 SGHRS and CDR2 YFSETQ. The germline V and J ends were trimmed by 4 bases and 7 bases, with 9 bases remaining between them. This CDR3 has 12 amino acids. CDR3 nucleotide sequence: TGCGCCAGCAGCCAGAGATGGAATGAGCAGTTCTTC. It is translated as CASSQRWNEQFF.

The rearrangement uses TRBV6-1 and TRBJ1-5; maybe TRBD1 (5 bases). Trimming stripped 1 base from V and 1 base from J, with 11 bases between. CDR3 length: 16 residues. The V gene's germline CDR1 is MNHNS and CDR2 SASEGT. The CDR3 protein is CASSEGRQSSNQPQHF. CDR3 coding DNA: TGTGCCAGCAGTGAAGGGCGACAGTCGAGCAATCAGCCCCAGCATTTT.

The chain joins TRBV20-1 to TRBJ1-2; D may be TRBD1 (5 bases). Trimming removed 5 bases from V and 3 bases from J, with 16 bases in between. The CDR3 has 14 amino acids. The V gene's germline CDR1 is DFQATT and CDR2 SNEGSKA (reference sequence). CDR3 DNA: TGCAGTGCTCGTCTTGGCGGGGGTGACTATGGCTACACCTTC. This gives the protein CSARLGGGDYGYTF.

The V gene is TRBV29-1, the J gene TRBJ1-3; D gene uncertain. Germline-derived CDR1 and CDR2 are SQVTM and ANQGSEA. The CDR3 is made up of 13 amino acids. V lost 3 bases to trimming and J lost 0 bases, with 6 bases between them. The CDR3 DNA reads as TGCAGCGTTGAGGGCCTCTCTGGAAACACCATATATTTT. Protein sequence: CSVEGLSGNTIYF.

Many counts were recorded for this clonotype. The V call is TRBV6-6, the J call TRBJ1-2, with D perhaps matching TRBD1 (5 bases). The CDR3 length is 13 residues. V was clipped by 6 bases and J by 6 bases, with 14 bases between them. CDR1 and CDR2 (germline): MNHNY, SVGAGI (reference sequence). The chain's CDR3 is CASSPGPFNGYTF. The CDR3 DNA sequence: TGTGCCAGCAGCCCGGGACCCTTCAATGGCTACACCTTC.

In this sample, this clonotype turned up once. The V call is TRBV13, the J call TRBJ2-7; D is possibly TRBD1 (6 bases). The CDR3 sequence is 14 residues long. Trimming stripped 0 bases from V and 3 bases from J, with 9 bases between. Per the germline V gene, CDR1 is PRHDT and CDR2 is FYEKMQ (reference sequence). CDR3 amino acids: CASSLGRGFYEQYF. The CDR3 nucleotides read TGTGCCAGCAGCTTAGGCAGGGGATTCTACGAGCAGTACTTC.

The chain employs TRBV7-3 and TRBJ2-7; 10 bases match TRBD1. Near its end, the DNA agrees better with TRBJ2-1, so the J call may be wrong. This CDR3 is built from 17 residues. Looked up from germline, CDR1 is SGHTA and CDR2 is FQGTGA. CDR3 region: CASSFGTGTGVGNEQFF. The CDR3 DNA reads as TGTGCCAGCAGCTTCGGGACCGGGACAGGGGTAGGCAATGAGCAGTTCTTC.